The clone carrying this T cell receptor (beta chain) was detected a few times. These data belong to a study of human T cells and chemical hapten exposure. About the study: Slight volume differences across pooled libraries mainly accounted for varying per-sample TCR yields.

Described time point: pre-sensitization, week 0. Sample treatment: therapeutic diphenylcyclopropenone sensitization with weekly scalp DPC. Individual cDNA molecules each carried unique molecular identifiers attached by the library. MiXCR, applied by TCRdb to the RACE reads, yields one record per CDR3 protein. The repertoire holds about 180,000 distinct CDR3 sequences, with under 35% as singletons. The material was whole blood, obtained in connection with sensitization to the hapten diphenylcyclopropenone (DPC). This sequence was found in a young woman with alopecia areata. Some clones in this sample may be carry-over from other donors' samples.

In DNA, the CDR3 is TGTGCCAGCAGCTTACTACTAGCGGGGGACCCCTACGAGCAGTACTTC. This sequence encodes CASSLLLAGDPYEQYF. The V call is TRBV7-2, the J call TRBJ2-7; 11 bases line up with TRBD2. CDR3 length: 16 amino acids. V was clipped by 2 bases and J by 2 bases; unmatched bases: 5. The V gene's germline CDR1 is SGHTA and CDR2 FQGNSA.